Below, one TCR beta chain is given with its context. Its antigen is undetermined. The same CDR3 can be traced to other DNA sequences in this sample. These data originate in a study of shared clonotypes between healthy human individuals. The CDR3 is 12 residues long. Per germline, CDR1 SGHAT and CDR2 FQNNGV. Deletions cut 2 bases from V and 8 bases from J, with 6 bases between. Clones were sequenced by immunoSEQ multiplex PCR, and TCRdb holds only the in-frame ones, with some missing. Among around 1.6 million clones listed, 98% were seen once. Broader study findings: Relative to their counterparts shared across all four donors, non-shared clonotypes exhibited diminished generation probabilities.

The receptor was isolated from a man aged 25 to 40 in good health. V and J are TRBV11-2 and TRBJ2-2; tentative D call: TRBD2 (5 bases). The sequenced sample was naive CD4+ T cells sorted from blood. Subset noted: CD45RA+ positively selected. The CDR3 bases are TGTGCCAGCAGCTTACCGGGAGGGGAGCTGTTTTTT. Translated: CASSLPGGELFF.